These 17 T cell receptor beta chains were all obtained from the same sample, sequenced in a study of early T cells in non-severe SARS-CoV-2 infection. TCRdb used MiXCR to reprocess the 5' RACE reads, holding one entry per CDR3 protein. Of roughly 93,000 distinct CDR3 sequences listed, approximately 10% were seen once; the top ten hold 4.5% to 5.5%. Sequencing was done on a sample of whole blood. All receptors derive from an adult who was a healthcare worker with PCR-confirmed SARS-CoV-2 infection or an uninfected control (not recorded which).

This clonotype was detected a few times. The chain combines TRBV28 with TRBJ1-2, with TRBD1 identical over 10 bases. The J segment lost 8 bases and the V segment lost 5 bases, leaving 20 bases of the junction unmatched. The germline gives CDR1 MDHEN, CDR2 SYDVKM. The length of the CDR3 is 18 residues. CDR3 protein: CASSDTWTGGTSARGYTF. The CDR3 DNA is TGTGCCAGCAGTGATACTTGGACAGGGGGAACCTCGGCTCGGGGCTACACCTTC.

This clonotype has only a few counts. The V call is TRBV18, the J call TRBJ2-7; TRBD1 matches at 9 bases. The CDR3 covers 15 residues. The junction had 6 bases not matched to a gene; V was cut back by 6 bases and J by 0 bases. Germline lookup yields CDR1 KGHSH and CDR2 LQKENI. The DNA for the CDR3 is TGTGCCAGCTCCTCCGGGACAGGGCTCTCCTACGAGCAGTACTTC. Amino acids: CASSSGTGLSYEQYF.

This clonotype was counted between two and nine times. The rearrangement joins TRBV25-1 to TRBJ2-2, with D unclear. This CDR3 contains 15 residues. Germline CDR1 is MGHDK and CDR2 is SYGVNS. Trimming pared 1 base from V and 3 bases from J, leaving 9 bases between. This CDR3 reads CASSESLVDTGELFF. The CDR3 bases are TGTGCCAGCAGTGAATCATTAGTAGACACCGGGGAGCTGTTTTTT.

This clonotype has a count of ten or more. The V call is TRBV2, the J call TRBJ1-5; 11 bases line up with TRBD1. The CDR3 runs to 15 residues. The ends lost 6 bases at V and 6 bases at J; junction bases unmatched: 7. Looked up from germline, CDR1 is SNHLY and CDR2 is FYNNEI. CDR3 residues: CASSHGQGAFQPQHF. CDR3 nucleotides: TGTGCCAGCAGCCACGGACAGGGGGCATTTCAGCCCCAGCATTTT.

This clonotype was observed at least ten times. This rearrangement joins TRBV2 to TRBJ2-4, with TRBD1 matching 7 bases. The germline CDR1 and CDR2 sequences are SNHLY and FYNNEI. The length of the CDR3 is 17 residues. J was trimmed by 1 base and V by 5 bases; bases with no gene match: 11. In DNA form, the CDR3 reads TGTGCCAGCAGTCTCTGGACAGGACTTCGGGCCAAAAACATTCAGTACTTC. Translation: CASSLWTGLRAKNIQYF.

The table lists this clonotype with a few counts. CDR3 residues: CSARGDSFYEQYF. In DNA, the CDR3 is TGCAGTGCTAGAGGAGACAGTTTCTACGAGCAGTACTTC. J is TRBJ2-7 and V is TRBV20-1; maybe TRBD1 (5 bases). V gave up 1 base and J gave up 3 bases, with 10 bases separating them. Germline V gene data show CDR1 as DFQATT and CDR2 as SNEGSKA (reference sequence). This CDR3 spans 13 amino acids.

This clonotype showed up just a few times. The chain recombines TRBV7-3 with TRBJ2-1; the D call may be TRBD1 or TRBD2 (5 bases each). V shed 5 bases and J shed 10 bases, with 15 bases lying between them. The germline V gene has CDR1 SGHTA and CDR2 FQGTGA. The CDR3 extends over 13 amino acids. The CDR3 sequence: CASSTQTEGEQFF. As DNA, the CDR3 is TGTGCCAGCAGCACGCAAACAGAGGGGGAGCAGTTCTTC. The complete variable domain, with remaining parts taken from reference TRBV7-3 and TRBJ2-1, reads GAGVSQTPSNKVTEKGKYVELRCDPISGHTALYWYRQSLGQGPEFLIYFQGTGAADDSGLPNDRFFAVRPEGSVSTLKIQRTERGDSAVYLCASSTQTEGEQFFGPGTRLTVL.

This clonotype was observed many times. The V and J genes are TRBV9 and TRBJ2-3; D is perhaps TRBD1 (6 bases). Trimming shortened V by 3 bases and J by 0 bases, and 14 bases separated the two germline ends. This CDR3 contains 16 residues. Germline V gives CDR1 SGDLS, CDR2 YYNGEE. CDR3 amino acids: CASSGQGTGSTDTQYF. The CDR3 region has the DNA TGTGCCAGCAGCGGTCAAGGCACAGGGAGCACAGATACGCAGTATTTT.

At least ten counts were recorded for this clonotype. This chain connects TRBV7-9 to TRBJ2-1, with D hard to call. This CDR3 is built from 14 residues. CDR1 and CDR2 from the germline V gene are SEHNR and FQNEAQ (reference sequence). Between the trimmed V and J ends, which lost 4 bases and 8 bases, there was a span of 15 bases. CDR3 sequence: CASSYEYGADEQFF. In DNA form, the CDR3 reads TGTGCCAGCAGCTACGAGTATGGTGCCGATGAGCAGTTCTTC.

The sample holds many counts of this clonotype. This chain uses TRBV12-3 or TRBV12-4 with TRBJ1-1; 7 bases fit TRBD1. There are 13 residues in the CDR3. V shed 3 bases and J 7 bases; nucleotides not matched to a gene: 5. CDR3 amino acids: CASSFWTGFEAFF. The DNA of the CDR3 is TGTGCCAGCAGTTTCTGGACAGGATTTGAAGCTTTCTTT.

This clonotype was seen repeatedly, ten times or more. The chain combines TRBV6-5 with TRBJ2-6; 9 positions agree with TRBD1. Germline loops: CDR1 MNHEY, CDR2 SVGAGI. The CDR3 has 18 amino acids. V shed 2 bases and J 0 bases; nucleotides not matched to a gene: 5. DNA of the CDR3: TGTGCCAGCAGTTACCCCGGGACAGGGCCCTCTGGGGCCAACGTCCTGACTTTC. Its protein product is CASSYPGTGPSGANVLTF.

The chain carries TRBV28 and TRBJ2-7; D is unresolved. The CDR3 is made up of 12 amino acids. Germline V lookup: CDR1 MDHEN, CDR2 SYDVKM. V lost 6 bases and J lost 2, with 8 bases in between. The CDR3 loop reads CASSITPYEQYF. CDR3 nucleotides: TGTGCCAGCAGCATCACCCCCTACGAGCAGTACTTC.

There are many counts of this clonotype. V usage is TRBV6-5 and J usage is TRBJ1-1; 10 nucleotides match TRBD1. The CDR3 has 16 amino acids. The trim removed 6 bases at V and 1 base at J, leaving 8 bases unmatched. CDR1 and CDR2 from the germline V gene are MNHEY and SVGAGI. For the CDR3, the DNA is TGTGCCAGCAGCCGGGGGACAGGGGCGGGGAACACTGAAGCTTTCTTT. Amino acid sequence: CASSRGTGAGNTEAFF.

This clonotype was counted at least ten times. The chain recombines TRBV4-1 with TRBJ1-2; D unclear. Per germline, CDR1 MGHRA and CDR2 YSYEKL. The CDR3 totals 15 residues. V lost 0 bases and J lost 0, with 8 bases in between. CDR3 amino acids: CASSQEWSSNYGYTF. The DNA for the CDR3 is TGCGCCAGCAGCCAAGAATGGTCCTCTAACTATGGCTACACCTTC.

This clonotype has just a few counts. This chain connects TRBV12-3 or TRBV12-4 to TRBJ1-6; weak D call: TRBD1 (6 bases). CDR3 size: 14 residues. Deletions cut 6 bases from V and 10 bases from J, with 16 bases between. For the CDR3, the DNA is TGTGCCAGCAGGTCCAGGGGTGGCGGATCACCCCTCCACTTT. The encoded protein is CASRSRGGGSPLHF.

This clonotype was detected many times. The chain carries TRBV18 and TRBJ2-5; 10 nucleotides match TRBD1. The germline CDR1 and CDR2 sequences are KGHSH and LQKENI. The trim removed 3 bases at V and 2 bases at J, leaving 0 bases unmatched. The CDR3 is 14 amino acids. The CDR3 region is CASSPGQGQETQYF. The CDR3 DNA sequence: TGTGCCAGCTCACCGGGACAGGGGCAAGAGACCCAGTACTTC.

Points on this clonotype: With a much larger clone just one base away, this may be a read error. This chain joins TRBV19 and TRBJ1-6, with 8 bases lining up with TRBD1. The CDR3 contains 16 residues. CDR1 and CDR2 from the germline V gene are LNHDA and SQIVND (reference sequence). This CDR3 is CPSSVSRGRVNSPLHF. For the CDR3, the DNA is TGTCCCAGTAGTGTCTCCAGGGGGCGCGTGAATTCACCCCTCCACTTT.